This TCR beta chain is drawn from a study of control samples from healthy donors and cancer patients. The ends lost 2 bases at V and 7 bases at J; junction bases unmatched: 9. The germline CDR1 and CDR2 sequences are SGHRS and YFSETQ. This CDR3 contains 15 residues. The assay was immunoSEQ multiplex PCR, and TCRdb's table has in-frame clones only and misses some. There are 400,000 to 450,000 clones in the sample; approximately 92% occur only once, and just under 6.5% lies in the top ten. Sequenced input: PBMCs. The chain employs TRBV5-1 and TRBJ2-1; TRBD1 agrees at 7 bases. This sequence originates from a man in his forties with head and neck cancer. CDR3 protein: CASSFDQGVKNEQFF. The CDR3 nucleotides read TGCGCCAGCAGCTTTGACCAGGGGGTTAAAAATGAGCAGTTCTTC.